A single sample gave rise to the 23 T cell receptor beta chains below, sequenced in a study of blood T cells in healthy people across ages. Primers used in a second PCR of about 6 to 12 cycles were a sample-barcoded 5' primer and a J-beta primer mix. MiXCR was run by TCRdb on the 5' RACE reads, yielding one entry per CDR3 protein. The repertoire holds about 380,000 distinct CDR3 sequences, with approximately 47% as singletons. The sample comprised blood. Receptors originate from a man aged 60 to 69 in good health.

The chain uses TRBV7-2 and TRBJ2-1; D is perhaps TRBD1 (5 bases). Germline V gene data show CDR1 as SGHTA and CDR2 as FQGNSA. V lost 2 bases and J 4 bases, leaving 12 bases between the germline ends. This CDR3 spans 15 amino acids. CDR3 nucleotides: TGTGCCAGCAGCTTACCCACAAGGGGTTACAATGAGCAGTTCTTC. Encoded protein: CASSLPTRGYNEQFF. Variable domain in full (rest from reference TRBV7-2 and TRBJ2-1): GAGVSQSPSNKVTEKGKDVELRCDPISGHTALYWYRQSLGQGLEFLIYFQGNSAPDKSGLPSDRFSAERTGGSVSTLTIQRTQQEDSAVYLCASSLPTRGYNEQFFGPGTRLTVL.

The chain has TRBV7-8 and TRBJ2-1, with 7 bases lining up with TRBD2. V shed 5 bases, J shed 4 bases, and the junction held 8 bases outside the gene matches. The CDR3 spans 15 residues. CDR1 and CDR2 from the germline V gene are SGHVS and FQNEAQ. CDR3 in amino acids: CASSPGEGGYNEQFF. The CDR3 nucleotides read TGTGCCAGCAGCCCCGGGGAGGGAGGGTACAATGAGCAGTTCTTC.

The V call is TRBV3-1, the J call TRBJ2-7; 7 bases align to TRBD2. The CDR3 runs 15 residues. Germline V gene sequence: CDR1 LGHDT, CDR2 YNNKEL (reference sequence). The J segment lost 3 bases and the V segment lost 4 bases, leaving 9 bases of the junction unmatched. CDR3 protein: CASSRGGVDIYEQYF. The CDR3, as DNA: TGTGCCAGCAGCCGTGGGGGGGTGGACATCTACGAGCAGTACTTC.

The V gene is TRBV27, the J gene TRBJ2-4; 10 positions agree with TRBD1. The DNA end lines up better with TRBJ2-7; the J call may be wrong. The germline V gene encodes CDR1 MNHEY and CDR2 SMNVEV (reference sequence). The CDR3 is made up of 16 amino acids. CDR3 coding DNA: TGTGCCAGCAGTGGACTGGGACAGGGGTTCCCCTACGAGCAGTACTTC. Amino acids: CASSGLGQGFPYEQYF.

The V gene is TRBV5-1, the J gene TRBJ2-1, with 7 bases matching TRBD2. The CDR3 length is 15 residues. From germline, CDR1 is SGHRS and CDR2 YFSETQ. V lost 2 bases to trimming and J lost 8 bases; unmatched junction nucleotides: 10. The CDR3 spells CASSFQGAGADEQFF. In nucleotides, the CDR3 is TGCGCCAGCAGCTTCCAAGGGGCGGGAGCCGATGAGCAGTTCTTC.

The chain recombines TRBV7-9 with TRBJ2-1; 11 nucleotides agree with TRBD1. Unmatched junction bases numbered 4, after V lost 5 bases and J lost 4 bases. Germline V gene data show CDR1 as SEHNR and CDR2 as FQNEAQ (reference sequence). The CDR3 spans 15 residues. CDR3 in DNA: TGTGCCAGCAGCGCGGGACAGGGGGTGTACAATGAGCAGTTCTTC. Its protein is CASSAGQGVYNEQFF.

The chain uses TRBV7-2 and TRBJ2-3; D is uncertain. The V end was cut by 3 bases, the J end by 0 bases, with 7 bases between. The CDR3 spans 14 residues. Germline V gene sequence: CDR1 SGHTA, CDR2 FQGNSA. The CDR3 region has the DNA TGTGCCAGCAGCTTGCCAACTAGCACAGATACGCAGTATTTT. Its translation is CASSLPTSTDTQYF. The variable domain in full, completed from reference TRBV7-2 and TRBJ2-3, reads GAGVSQSPSNKVTEKGKDVELRCDPISGHTALYWYRQSLGQGLEFLIYFQGNSAPDKSGLPSDRFSAERTGGSVSTLTIQRTQQEDSAVYLCASSLPTSTDTQYFGPGTRLTVL.

The chain links TRBV3-1 to TRBJ1-6; D is unclear. From germline, CDR1 is LGHDT and CDR2 YNNKEL (reference sequence). The CDR3 totals 15 residues. V lost 3 bases and J 3 bases, leaving 9 bases between the germline ends. In nucleotides, the CDR3 is TGTGCCAGCAGCCACTCGACATTCTATAATTCACCCCTCCACTTT. Protein: CASSHSTFYNSPLHF.

About this clonotype itself: At one end the junction does not follow the germline gene, possibly because of a read error. The rearrangement joins TRBV6-1 to TRBJ2-3; a possible D gene is TRBD2 (8 bases). The CDR3 extends over 14 amino acids. Per the germline V gene, CDR1 is MNHNS and CDR2 is SASEGT. The CDR3 protein is CASRDRTSTDAQYF. The CDR3 DNA sequence: TGTGCCAGCAGGGACAGGACTAGCACAGATGCGCAGTATTTT.

In its sample, this clonotype was seen once. The J gene is TRBJ2-1, the V gene TRBV12-3 or TRBV12-4, with 8 bases that match TRBD2. Germline trimming cut 10 bases from V and 1 base from J; bases unmatched to any gene: 6. CDR3 length equals 14 residues. The CDR3 DNA follows: TGTGCCATACAGCGGGAGTTTTCCTACAATGAGCAGTTCTTC. Protein sequence: CAIQREFSYNEQFF.

This clonotype was picked up many times. The rearrangement joins TRBV20-1 to TRBJ2-7; perhaps TRBD1 as D (5 bases). V shed 3 bases and J shed 3 bases, with 12 bases lying between them. Looked up from germline, CDR1 is DFQATT and CDR2 is SNEGSKA (reference sequence). CDR3 length: 13 amino acids. In nucleotides, the CDR3 is TGCAGTGCTAGGAGGTCCACAGGCTACGAGCAGTACTTC. Translating gives CSARRSTGYEQYF.

This clonotype was seen more than once but under ten times. The chain links TRBV6-5 to TRBJ1-2; possible D gene TRBD1, 6 bases. The V gene lost 5 bases and the J gene lost 6 bases, with 16 bases spanning the gap. The germline V gene encodes CDR1 MNHEY and CDR2 SVGAGI. CDR3 size: 14 residues. The CDR3 loop is CASSPTGKLHGYTF. The CDR3 DNA reads TGTGCCAGCAGTCCGACAGGAAAGTTGCATGGCTACACCTTC.

This clonotype was detected a few times. V gene TRBV12-3 or TRBV12-4 combines with J gene TRBJ2-7; perhaps TRBD2 as D (5 bases). The CDR3 is made up of 14 amino acids. V lost 3 bases and J 7 bases, leaving 16 bases between the germline ends. The DNA of the CDR3 is TGTGCCAGCAGTTTCGGACTCTCAGGAGTGGAGCAGTACTTC. Protein: CASSFGLSGVEQYF.

This chain connects TRBV30 to TRBJ1-4; D is uncertain. CDR3 length: 12 residues. V gave up 3 bases and J gave up 7 bases, with 9 bases separating them. Germline V gene lookup returns CDR1 GTSNPN and CDR2 SVGIG (reference sequence). The CDR3 protein is CAWRADSEKLFF. Here the CDR3 DNA reads TGTGCCTGGAGGGCCGATTCTGAAAAACTGTTTTTT.

This clonotype was counted a few times. V and J are TRBV20-1 and TRBJ2-7, with a tentative D call TRBD1 (5 bases). Germline V gives CDR1 DFQATT, CDR2 SNEGSKA (reference sequence). The CDR3 loop spans 10 amino acids. CDR3 DNA: TGCTCAAAAGGGGTCTACGAGCAGTACTTC. Protein: CSKGVYEQYF.

This clonotype has ten or more counts. This sequence joins TRBV10-3 and TRBJ2-7; 10 bases match TRBD2. J lost 3 bases, V lost 2 bases, and 1 base had no gene match. Germline CDR1 is ENHRY and CDR2 is SYGVKD. There are 14 residues in the CDR3. In nucleotides, the CDR3 is TGTGCCATCAGTGAGAGCGGGAGGGGCTACGAGCAGTACTTC. Amino acids: CAISESGRGYEQYF.

This clonotype has more than one count but fewer than ten. The chain recombines TRBV7-2 with TRBJ2-4; maybe TRBD2 (6 bases). Germline values: CDR1 SGHTA, CDR2 FQGNSA. This CDR3 contains 14 residues. V was trimmed by 5 bases and J by 4 bases, leaving 12 bases between them. CDR3 amino acids: CASSPVAGKNIQYF. The CDR3 DNA follows: TGTGCCAGCAGCCCCGTCGCGGGAAAAAACATTCAGTACTTC.

This clonotype was found once. The chain recombines TRBV7-9 with TRBJ1-4; no clear D gene. The CDR3 totals 15 residues. With 4 bases removed from V and 5 bases from J, the gap between germline ends came to 14 bases. Germline V CDR1 and CDR2: SEHNR, FQNEAQ (reference sequence). CDR3 amino acids: CASSYDRQGNEKLFF. CDR3 in DNA: TGTGCCAGCAGCTATGATCGCCAAGGGAATGAAAAACTGTTTTTT.

This clonotype was picked up one time. V gene TRBV18 combines with J gene TRBJ2-7; 7 nucleotides align to TRBD2. Gene TRBJ2-5 matches the end of the DNA better, so the J call may be wrong. The germline gives CDR1 KGHSH, CDR2 LQKENI. This CDR3 is built from 14 residues. CDR3 in amino acids: CASSPSAGVETQYF. As DNA, the CDR3 is TGTGCCAGCTCACCAAGTGCGGGGGTGGAGACCCAGTACTTC.

In its sample, this clonotype was seen a few times. As DNA, the CDR3 is TGCAGTACTCGGGACTTTAGCACAGATACGCAGTATTTT. Protein product: CSTRDFSTDTQYF. The V and J genes are TRBV20-1 and TRBJ2-3; a possible D gene is TRBD2 (6 bases). Germline V gives CDR1 DFQATT, CDR2 SNEGSKA (reference sequence). The germline V and J ends were trimmed by 8 bases and 0 bases, with 12 bases remaining between them. The CDR3 has 13 amino acids.

The V call is TRBV21-1, the J call TRBJ2-7. TRBV21-1 is a documented pseudogene. This CDR3 spans 11 amino acids. Here the CDR3 reads CASRPPHEQYF. In DNA form, the CDR3 reads TGTGCCAGCAGACCTCCCCACGAGCAGTACTTC.

This clonotype was counted only a few times. This chain joins TRBV20-1 and TRBJ2-7; 8 nucleotides line up with TRBD1. V was clipped by 5 bases and J by 3 bases; unmatched bases: 3. The V gene's germline CDR1 is DFQATT and CDR2 SNEGSKA (reference sequence). The CDR3 loop spans 12 amino acids. Here the CDR3 reads CSAPDRGYEQYF. The CDR3 region has the DNA TGCAGTGCTCCCGACAGGGGCTACGAGCAGTACTTC.

This clonotype was seen ten or more times. This chain connects TRBV5-6 to TRBJ1-2; TRBD1 is a possible D gene (5 bases). Looked up from germline, CDR1 is SGHDT and CDR2 is YYEEEE. The CDR3 has 14 residues. With 4 bases removed from V and 4 bases from J, the gap between germline ends came to 14 bases. The CDR3 DNA is TGTGCCAGCAGCCTCTCGGGGCAGATCTATGGCTACACCTTC. This sequence encodes CASSLSGQIYGYTF.